This passage covers 15 T cell receptor beta chains from one sample sequenced in a study of tumor and adjacent non-tumor tissue in lung cancer. A modified ARM-PCR protocol with three rounds of nested PCR amplified TCRbeta. MiXCR, applied by TCRdb to the multiplex PCR reads, yields one record per CDR3 protein. Here the sample spans about 82,000 distinct CDR3 sequences, under 80% being singletons. This sample's RNA came from whole unsorted tissue. Source material: lung tumor tissue. The receptors were gathered from a woman aged 50 to 65 with non-small cell lung cancer.

About this clonotype: Lacking the conserved final phenylalanine or tryptophan, this CDR3 likely reflects a read error. The chain links TRBV4-1 to TRBJ1-1; D is possibly TRBD1 (6 bases). The CDR3 consists of 13 residues. Germline V lookup: CDR1 MGHRA, CDR2 YSYEKL. V was clipped by 11 bases and J by 4 bases, with 17 bases between them. This chain's CDR3 is CAGGRGTTTEAFL. The CDR3 DNA follows: TGCGCCGGCGGGAGGGGGACAACCACTGAAGCTTTCCTT.

This clonotype has a single count. The chain is built from TRBV12-3 or TRBV12-4 and TRBJ2-7; D ambiguous. Between the trimmed V and J ends, which lost 1 base and 6 bases, there was a span of 13 bases. CDR3 length: 14 amino acids. CDR3 sequence: CASSLDGWEFEQYF. CDR3 sequence (DNA): TGTGCCAGCAGTTTAGACGGGTGGGAATTCGAGCAGTACTTC.

To note about this clonotype: This CDR3 is missing its conserved last phenylalanine or tryptophan, likely due to a read error. The J gene is TRBJ1-5, the V gene TRBV4-1, with a possible D match to TRBD1 (5 bases). Germline CDR1 reads MGHRA; CDR2 reads YSYEKL. V lost 4 bases and J lost 2, with 12 bases in between. This CDR3 is 15 amino acids long. The CDR3 coding sequence is TGCGCCAGCAGCCTAGAGGGGCAGGGCAATCAGCCCCAGCATTTA. Translation gives CASSLEGQGNQPQHL.

A remark on this clonotype: A much larger clone sits a single nucleotide away, making a read error possible. CDR3 region: CASSLRTSGIRETQFF. CDR3 bases: TGTGCCAGCAGTTTAAGGACTAGCGGGATACGAGAGACCCAGTTCTTC. The rearrangement joins TRBV28 to TRBJ2-5; 12 nucleotides agree with TRBD2. TRBJ2-1 explains the end of the DNA better; the J call may be wrong. Per germline, CDR1 MDHEN and CDR2 SYDVKM. The length of the CDR3 is 16 residues.

This clonotype was detected many times. This sequence may be a read error, since a much larger clone differs from it by one base. Since no conserved phenylalanine or tryptophan closes the CDR3, a read error is the likely cause. The J gene is TRBJ2-2, the V gene TRBV10-1; TRBD1 might be the D (5 bases). V dropped 2 bases and J dropped 6 bases, with 7 bases sitting between them. The CDR3 covers 13 residues. Germline V CDR1 and CDR2: WNHNN, SYGVQD (reference sequence). The CDR3: CASSEEGAGELFS. DNA for the CDR3: TGCGCCAGCAGTGAGGAAGGGGCCGGGGAGCTGTTTTCT.

This clonotype was detected once. A junction boundary mismatches the germline segment, possibly from a read error. V is TRBV11-2 and J is TRBJ2-5; no definite D call. The CDR3 length is 14 residues. The germline V gene encodes CDR1 SGHAT and CDR2 FQNNGV. For the CDR3, the DNA is TGTACCAGCATCTTAAACGGAGTTCAAGAGACCAAGTACTTC. Amino acids: CTSILNGVQETKYF.

About this clonotype: The junction does not match germline at one end; this may be a read error. The chain combines TRBV11-2 with TRBJ1-4; TRBD1 is a possible D gene (5 bases). CDR1 is SGHAT, CDR2 FQNNGV, per germline. The CDR3 extends over 14 amino acids. CDR3 sequence: CAISLAGINERLFF. CDR3 nucleotides: TGTGCCATCAGCTTAGCAGGGATTAATGAAAGGCTGTTTTTT.

There are a few counts of this clonotype. A clone one base away is much larger, so this may be a read error. The chain employs TRBV30 and TRBJ1-2; D gene unclear. This CDR3 comprises 13 residues. Per the germline V gene, CDR1 is GTSNPN and CDR2 is SVGIG (reference sequence). Trimming pared 4 bases from V and 4 bases from J, leaving 13 bases between. In DNA, the CDR3 is TGTGCCTGGACCCGGCAAGTCCTCTATGGCTACACCTTC. Its protein is CAWTRQVLYGYTF.

Concerning this clonotype: Germline is not matched at one junction end, which may reflect a read error. The rearrangement joins TRBV11-3 to TRBJ2-2; possibly TRBD2 for D (5 bases). The germline gives CDR1 SGHNT, CDR2 YENEEA. The CDR3 consists of 13 residues. The CDR3 DNA is TGTGCCAGCGCCAGTAAGTACACCGGGAAGCTGTTTTTT. Translating it yields CASASKYTGKLFF.

The V call is TRBV20-1, the J call TRBJ1-6; D gene unclear. This CDR3 region has 12 residues. Germline loops: CDR1 DFQATT, CDR2 SNEGSKA (reference sequence). Trimming took off 6 bases at V and 7 bases at J, with 10 bases between the two ends. The chain's CDR3 is CSALDGNSPLHF. The CDR3 DNA follows: TGCAGTGCCTTGGATGGAAATTCACCCCTCCACTTT.

This clonotype was found many times. The CDR3 sequence: CASSTSGTGTTEAFF. The DNA for the CDR3 is TGTGCCAGCAGTACCTCCGGGACAGGGACCACTGAAGCTTTCTTT. The chain joins TRBV6-1 to TRBJ1-1, with TRBD1 matching 9 bases. The CDR3 extends over 15 amino acids. V dropped 5 bases and J dropped 4; count of bases not matched to a gene: 8. Germline CDR1 and CDR2: MNHNS and SASEGT.

The J gene is TRBJ1-2, the V gene TRBV5-6; D uncertain. Trimming shortened V by 4 bases and J by 0 bases, and 19 bases separated the two germline ends. Germline V gene data show CDR1 as SGHDT and CDR2 as YYEEEE. There are 17 residues in the CDR3. CDR3 DNA: TGTGCCAGCAGCCCGGCAGGACTCGGGTCCTCTAACTATGGCTACACCTTC. Its protein is CASSPAGLGSSNYGYTF.

A word on this clonotype: Since a much larger clone is just one base distant, this may be a read error. V is TRBV30 and J is TRBJ2-1; 11 nucleotides match TRBD2. Germline V gene lookup returns CDR1 GTSNPN and CDR2 SVGIG (reference sequence). This CDR3 is built from 17 residues. In DNA form, the CDR3 reads TGTGCCTGGAGTACCGGACTAGCGGGTTTCTCCCACAATGAGCAGTTCTTC. It encodes CAWSTGLAGFSHNEQFF. Drawing the rest from reference TRBV30 and TRBJ2-1, the complete variable domain is SQTIHQWPATLVQPVGSPLSLECTVEGTSNPNLYWYRQAAGRGLQLLFYSVGIGQISSEVPQNLSASRPQDRQFILSSKKLLLSDSGFYLCAWSTGLAGFSHNEQFFGPGTRLTVL.

This clonotype was seen a single time. A junction boundary mismatches the germline segment, possibly from a read error. This chain joins TRBV6-5 and TRBJ2-7; D remains unclear. There are 11 residues in the CDR3. The germline CDR1 and CDR2 sequences are MNHEY and SVGAGI. This chain's CDR3 is CASSTSYEQYF. CDR3 DNA: TGTGCCAGCAGTACCAGTTACGAACAGTACTTC.

In regard to this clonotype: A read error may produce the germline difference seen at one junction end. The rearrangement joins TRBV6-5 to TRBJ2-3, with D possibly being TRBD1 or TRBD2 (6 bases each). Germline assignment: CDR1 MNHEY and CDR2 SVGAGI. This CDR3 contains 15 residues. The CDR3, as DNA: TGTGTCAGCAGTTTAGCGGAGGGGGACACAGATACACAGTATTTT. Its protein is CVSSLAEGDTDTQYF.